The clone carrying this TCR beta chain was picked up a small number of times. The data belong to a study of T cells in Graves' hyperthyroidism and ophthalmopathy. There were TCR beta CDR3 regions amplified from RNA transcripts. Primed by the HTBI set, a first-round RT-PCR was run on the TCR CDR3. In TCRdb, the multiplex PCR reads were re-called with MiXCR into one record per CDR3 protein. The table records roughly 500,000 distinct CDR3 sequences, about 14% of them present only once. Between the trimmed V and J ends, which lost 11 bases and 1 base, there was a span of 16 bases. The CDR3 is made up of 14 amino acids. Germline values: CDR1 MNHNS, CDR2 SASEGT.

V is TRBV6-1 and J is TRBJ2-3; D unclear. The sequenced material came from blood. The receptor's source is a woman younger than 45 with Graves' hyperthyroidism that later progressed to Graves' ophthalmopathy. CDR3: CASPGVAGTDTQYF. The CDR3, as DNA: TGTGCCTCCCCGGGCGTGGCGGGCACAGATACGCAGTATTTT.